These 16 T cell receptor beta chains originate from one sample sequenced in a study of OX40 agonist ivuxolimab in advanced cancers. Sequencing used immunoSEQ multiplex PCR; TCRdb keeps in-frame clones, though not all of them. Among 60,000 to 85,000 clones listed, just under 85% were seen once. The specimen was CD4+ or CD8+ T cells sorted from blood, collected in a trial of the OX40 agonist ivuxolimab. These receptor sequences come from an adult with an advanced solid tumor such as melanoma, head and neck, liver or kidney cancer.

The V call is TRBV18, the J call TRBJ2-7; D is undetermined. The CDR3 runs 13 residues. The V and J ends lost 3 bases and 1 base respectively, with 7 bases between them. Per the germline V gene, CDR1 is KGHSH and CDR2 is LQKENI. The CDR3: CASSPAKSYEQYF. CDR3 DNA sequence: TGTGCCAGCTCACCGGCCAAGTCCTACGAGCAGTACTTC. The full variable domain, completed using reference TRBV18 and TRBJ2-7, is NAGVMQNPRHLVRRRGQEARLRCSPMKGHSHVYWYRQLPEEGLKFMVYLQKENIIDESGMPKERFSAEFPKEGPSILRIQQVVRGDSAAYFCASSPAKSYEQYFGPGTRLTVT.

This clone appeared a few times. The rearrangement uses TRBV19 and TRBJ2-7, with 9 bases aligning to TRBD1. Germline V lookup: CDR1 LNHDA, CDR2 SQIVND (reference sequence). After removal of 5 bases from V and 3 bases from J, the junction contained 8 bases not matched to a gene. CDR3 size: 15 residues. The CDR3 sequence: CASSYGDRADYEQYF. Here the CDR3 DNA reads TGTGCCAGTAGTTACGGGGACAGGGCCGACTACGAGCAGTACTTC.

Concerning this clone: One junction end disagrees with the germline gene, perhaps due to a read error. The CDR3 loop is CALRPSLLTDTQYF. The DNA for the CDR3 is TGTGCCCTCAGACCCTCTCTTCTCACAGATACGCAGTATTTT. The chain couples TRBV10-3 to TRBJ2-3; D not certain. From germline, CDR1 is ENHRY and CDR2 SYGVKD. This CDR3 comprises 14 residues.

The CDR3 bases are TGTGCCTGGAACGTGAGGATTGCGGACACCATATATTTT. As protein: CAWNVRIADTIYF. This rearrangement joins TRBV30 to TRBJ1-3; D unclear. V lost 4 bases and J lost 8, with 15 bases in between. The CDR3 loop spans 13 amino acids. The germline V gene has CDR1 GTSNPN and CDR2 SVGIG (reference sequence).

J is TRBJ1-4 and V is TRBV27; 8 bases line up with TRBD1. Germline CDR1 is MNHEY and CDR2 is SMNVEV (reference sequence). The junction had 7 bases not matched to a gene; V was cut back by 5 bases and J by 5 bases. The CDR3 runs 15 residues. CDR3 DNA: TGTGCCAGCAGTATCAACAGGGGGGGAAATGAAAAACTGTTTTTT. Residues: CASSINRGGNEKLFF.

The chain is built from TRBV9 and TRBJ2-5; perhaps TRBD1 as D (6 bases). The length of the CDR3 is 15 residues. Germline V gene sequence: CDR1 SGDLS, CDR2 YYNGEE. The V end lost 3 bases, the J end lost 2 bases, and 14 bases lay between the germline ends. For the CDR3, the DNA is TGTGCCAGCAGCGCCACCCGACAGGTGCAAGAGACCCAGTACTTC. Translation: CASSATRQVQETQYF.

V usage is TRBV15 and J usage is TRBJ2-7; tentative D call: TRBD2 (5 bases). CDR1 is LNHNV, CDR2 YYDKDF, per germline (reference sequence). The ends were cut back, 0 bases at V and 0 bases at J, with 6 bases in the middle. This CDR3 has 14 amino acids. The CDR3 DNA reads TGTGCCACCAGCAGAGACCGGGGCTCCTACGAGCAGTACTTC. This codes for CATSRDRGSYEQYF.

The sample holds one count of this clone. The chain combines TRBV7-2 with TRBJ2-1; D is ambiguous. The CDR3 consists of 14 residues. Per germline, CDR1 SGHTA and CDR2 FQGNSA. V lost 2 bases, J lost 7 bases, and 12 bases lay in between. CDR3 sequence (DNA): TGTGCCAGCAGCTTAATTCAAGCATCTAATGAGCAGTTCTTC. It yields the protein CASSLIQASNEQFF.

V usage is TRBV7-9 and J usage is TRBJ2-1; 13 bases are a match to TRBD2. Germline lookup yields CDR1 SEHNR and CDR2 FQNEAQ (reference sequence). The CDR3 is 15 amino acids. With V trimmed by 5 bases and J by 6 bases, 4 bases remained unmatched. CDR3 coding DNA: TGTGCCAGCAGCCCCGGGACTAGCGGGACCAATGAGCAGTTCTTC. Encoded protein: CASSPGTSGTNEQFF.

The chain combines TRBV6-1 with TRBJ1-1; D call uncertain. This CDR3 is built from 13 residues. From germline, CDR1 is MNHNS and CDR2 SASEGT. Trimming pared 6 bases from V and 1 base from J, leaving 9 bases between. Here the CDR3 DNA reads TGTGCCAGCAGCAGCCAGGAGAACACTGAAGCTTTCTTT. It is translated as CASSSQENTEAFF.

The chain recombines TRBV11-2 with TRBJ2-3; a weak D match, TRBD1 (6 bases). Germline V lookup: CDR1 SGHAT, CDR2 FQNNGV. Between the trimmed V and J ends, which lost 1 base and 7 bases, there was a span of 9 bases. The CDR3 extends over 13 amino acids. CDR3 sequence (DNA): TGTGCCAGCAGCTTAGGGACAGAAAATACGCAGTATTTT. It specifies CASSLGTENTQYF. The full variable domain, its missing parts supplied by reference TRBV11-2 and TRBJ2-3, is EAGVAQSPRYKIIEKRQSVAFWCNPISGHATLYWYQQILGQGPKLLIQFQNNGVVDDSQLPKDRFSAERLKGVDSTLKIQPAKLEDSAVYLCASSLGTENTQYFGPGTRLTVL.

The chain carries TRBV7-6 and TRBJ2-1; 8 bases fit TRBD2. CDR1 is SGHVS and CDR2 is FNYEAQ in the germline V gene. Germline trimming cut 3 bases from V and 10 bases from J; bases unmatched to any gene: 5. The CDR3 totals 13 residues. The CDR3 loop reads CASSFDRLAEQFF. The CDR3, as DNA: TGTGCCAGCAGCTTCGACCGACTAGCGGAGCAGTTCTTC.

The V and J genes are TRBV10-3 and TRBJ2-7; the D is unclear. Germline loops: CDR1 ENHRY, CDR2 SYGVKD. Trimming stripped 0 bases from V and 7 bases from J, with 10 bases between. The CDR3 is 13 residues long. The CDR3 reads CAISESNSREQYF. The DNA of the CDR3 is TGTGCCATCAGTGAGTCAAACAGTCGGGAGCAGTACTTC.

This clone was detected once. V and J are TRBV4-1 and TRBJ2-3; possibly TRBD1 for D (6 bases). Germline V gene data show CDR1 as MGHRA and CDR2 as YSYEKL. V dropped 4 bases and J dropped 1 base, with 15 bases sitting between them. The CDR3 is 16 amino acids. CDR3 DNA sequence: TGCGCCAGCAGCCCCCTCGGACAGCCAGGCACAGATACGCAGTATTTT. Its translation is CASSPLGQPGTDTQYF.

This rearrangement joins TRBV30 to TRBJ2-5; 7 bases fit TRBD1. Germline CDR1 GTSNPN, CDR2 SVGIG (reference sequence). The CDR3 has 13 amino acids. V trimming: 0 bases; J trimming: 5 bases; junction bases outside the gene matches: 3. The DNA of the CDR3 is TGTGCCTGGAGTGTAAGGGGGCTGGAGACCCAGTACTTC. Its protein is CAWSVRGLETQYF.

V gene TRBV10-3 combines with J gene TRBJ1-1; no reliable D call. The V end was cut by 6 bases, the J end by 4 bases, with 12 bases between. Germline lookup yields CDR1 ENHRY and CDR2 SYGVKD. The CDR3 is made up of 13 amino acids. DNA of the CDR3: TGTGCCATCAGACGAGCCGATTCCACTGAAGCTTTCTTT. Its translation: CAIRRADSTEAFF.